The 23 T cell receptor beta chains below all came from one sample that was sequenced in a study of vaccination and CD4 T cells after COVID-19. Their target antigens are unknown. Sequencing of cultured CD4+ T cell DNA used the Oncomine TCR Beta short-read assay. In TCRdb, the PCR reads were re-called with MiXCR into one record per CDR3 protein. This table has some 1,100 distinct CDR3 sequences, more than 13% appearing once. Treatment specified: approximately 10-day PBMC culture with coronavirus spike peptide pools or control peptides (ViraFEST assay). CD4+ T cells of the unexposed donor were collected before the COVID-19 pandemic (2011-2018). The sample consisted of CD4+ T cells from blood, cultured in vitro. Receptors originate from a human donor in good health.

This clonotype was seen more than once but under ten times. CDR3 loop: CASSLDSGFNEQFF. As DNA, the CDR3 is TGTGCCAGCAGCTTAGATTCGGGCTTCAATGAGCAGTTCTTC. The J gene is TRBJ2-1, the V gene TRBV11-2; D unclear. In germline, CDR1 is SGHAT, CDR2 FQNNGV. V shed 0 bases and J shed 6 bases, with 9 bases lying between them. This CDR3 has 14 amino acids.

In this sample, this clonotype is medium-sized. The chain couples TRBV2 to TRBJ1-5; TRBD1 might be the D (6 bases). This CDR3 has 13 amino acids. Germline CDR1 SNHLY, CDR2 FYNNEI. The V and J ends lost 7 bases and 9 bases respectively, with 16 bases between them. This chain's CDR3 is CASTGDMHSPQHF. In DNA form, the CDR3 reads TGTGCCAGCACCGGGGACATGCATTCGCCCCAGCATTTT.

By share, this clonotype ranks as medium-sized. The chain carries TRBV4-1 and TRBJ1-5, with TRBD1 matching 7 bases. Per germline, CDR1 MGHRA and CDR2 YSYEKL. This CDR3 contains 15 residues. Unmatched junction bases numbered 8, after V lost 3 bases and J lost 6 bases. The CDR3 sequence: CASSQQQGRGQPQHF. The CDR3 DNA reads as TGCGCCAGCAGCCAGCAACAGGGGAGGGGTCAGCCCCAGCATTTT.

This clonotype is labeled medium-sized. The chain couples TRBV6-5 to TRBJ1-6, with a possible D match to TRBD1 (5 bases). The CDR3 is 14 residues long. The ends were cut back, 2 bases at V and 7 bases at J, with 9 bases in the middle. CDR1 is MNHEY, CDR2 SVGAGI, per germline. The CDR3 DNA reads as TGTGCCAGCAGTTACAGGGACCGGAATTCACCCCTCCACTTT. Amino acid sequence: CASSYRDRNSPLHF.

This clonotype has more than one count but fewer than ten. The chain's CDR3 is CSGRNSYEQYF. CDR3 bases: TGCAGCGGTAGGAACTCCTACGAGCAGTACTTC. V usage is TRBV29-1 and J usage is TRBJ2-7, with D hard to call. The V gene's germline CDR1 is SQVTM and CDR2 ANQGSEA. The CDR3 is made up of 11 amino acids. The V end was cut by 7 bases, the J end by 0 bases, with 7 bases between.

This clonotype was seen a handful of times. CDR3 loop: CASGLVLGEGTEAFF. CDR3 sequence (DNA): TGTGCTAGTGGTTTGGTACTTGGGGAGGGCACTGAAGCTTTCTTT. The chain has TRBV12-5 and TRBJ1-1, with D unclear. The germline V gene has CDR1 LGHNT and CDR2 FRNRAP. The CDR3 has 15 amino acids. Trimming stripped 0 bases from V and 4 bases from J, with 12 bases between.

This clonotype is medium-sized by share. V is TRBV7-2 and J is TRBJ1-5; D is possibly TRBD1 (5 bases). Trimming removed 3 bases from V and 7 bases from J, with 10 bases in between. In germline, CDR1 is SGHTA, CDR2 FQGNSA. CDR3 size: 13 residues. CDR3 DNA: TGTGCCAGCAGCTTGGGGGGTGGCCAGCCCCAGCATTTT. This gives the protein CASSLGGGQPQHF.

In this sample, this clonotype turned up a few times. The V call is TRBV19, the J call TRBJ2-5; weak D call: TRBD1 (5 bases). There are 14 residues in the CDR3. CDR1 is LNHDA and CDR2 is SQIVND in the germline V gene (reference sequence). Between the trimmed V and J ends, which lost 6 bases and 4 bases, there was a span of 15 bases. CDR3: CASRRQGMGETQYF. The CDR3 coding sequence is TGTGCCAGTAGGAGGCAGGGAATGGGAGAGACCCAGTACTTC.

Only a few counts were recorded for this clonotype. DNA of the CDR3: TGTGCCAGCAGCTTAACGGAGGGGGCGGACACTGAAGCTTTCTTT. This encodes CASSLTEGADTEAFF. The chain employs TRBV7-9 and TRBJ1-1; the match to TRBD1 covers 7 bases. The germline CDR1 and CDR2 sequences are SEHNR and FQNEAQ (reference sequence). This CDR3 spans 15 amino acids. V was pared by 2 bases and J by 3 bases, with 6 bases of the junction left unmatched.

The rearrangement uses TRBV21-1 and TRBJ1-2. TRBV21-1 is deemed a pseudogene. The CDR3 is 13 amino acids. The CDR3 sequence is CASSKARKDGYTF. In DNA form, the CDR3 reads TGTGCCAGCAGCAAAGCGCGCAAGGATGGCTACACCTTC.

The chain links TRBV4-1 to TRBJ1-2; D is uncertain. The CDR3 is 15 residues long. Per germline, CDR1 MGHRA and CDR2 YSYEKL. Trimming left V 4 bases short and J 3 bases short, with 15 bases between. CDR3 bases: TGCGCCAGCAGCCCAATCGGCAGAGGCGACTATGGCTACACCTTC. Protein product: CASSPIGRGDYGYTF.

By share of the sample, this clonotype is medium-sized. The chain combines TRBV19 with TRBJ1-5; maybe TRBD1 (6 bases). From germline, CDR1 is LNHDA and CDR2 SQIVND (reference sequence). This CDR3 spans 15 amino acids. V was trimmed by 7 bases and J by 4 bases, leaving 17 bases between them. This chain's CDR3 is CASKGGQWDNQPQHF. For the CDR3, the DNA is TGTGCCAGTAAAGGTGGACAGTGGGATAATCAGCCCCAGCATTTT. Based on the CDR3 plus reference TRBV19 and TRBJ1-5, the full variable domain is DGGITQSPKYLFRKEGQNVTLSCEQNLNHDAMYWYRQDPGQGLRLIYYSQIVNDFQKGDIAEGYSVSREKKESFPLTVTSAQKNPTAFYLCASKGGQWDNQPQHFGDGTRLSIL.

The J gene is TRBJ1-1, the V gene TRBV4-2; D is unresolved. V shed 4 bases and J shed 1 base, with 13 bases lying between them. This CDR3 contains 15 residues. CDR1 is LGHNA, CDR2 YNFKEQ, per germline. The DNA for the CDR3 is TGTGCCAGCAGCCGAGAAACAGCGGGGAACACTGAAGCTTTCTTT. Translated: CASSRETAGNTEAFF.

The chain recombines TRBV5-4 with TRBJ1-1; D gene unclear. CDR3 length equals 14 residues. V was pared by 0 bases and J by 1 base, with 7 bases between. CDR1 and CDR2 (germline): SGHNT, YYREEE (reference sequence). CDR3 DNA sequence: TGTGCCAGCAGCTTGGGGCGGGGGAACACTGAAGCTTTCTTT. Translating it yields CASSLGRGNTEAFF.

This chain uses TRBV9 with TRBJ2-6; D unresolved. The CDR3 is 14 residues long. Trimming stripped 6 bases from V and 2 bases from J, with 9 bases between. Per the germline V gene, CDR1 is SGDLS and CDR2 is YYNGEE. CDR3 in amino acids: CASTKEAGANVLTF. CDR3 nucleotides: TGTGCCAGCACCAAGGAAGCTGGGGCCAACGTCCTGACTTTC.

By proportion, this clonotype is medium-sized (0.01 to 0.1%). V usage is TRBV7-2 and J usage is TRBJ1-1; D uncertain. The germline gives CDR1 SGHTA, CDR2 FQGNSA. This CDR3 contains 14 residues. The V end lost 4 bases, the J end lost 4 bases, and 13 bases lay between the germline ends. The CDR3 DNA reads TGTGCCAGCAGCTCACTTATTGGGGTCACTGAAGCTTTCTTT. It specifies CASSSLIGVTEAFF.

The chain joins TRBV5-1 to TRBJ2-6; D gene ambiguous. Germline CDR1 is SGHRS and CDR2 is YFSETQ. The ends were cut back, 0 bases at V and 2 bases at J, with 9 bases in the middle. The CDR3 runs to 16 residues. The CDR3 here is CASSLDPGPGANVLTF. CDR3 bases: TGCGCCAGCAGCTTGGACCCGGGCCCTGGGGCCAACGTCCTGACTTTC. Complete variable domain (other parts from reference TRBV5-1 and TRBJ2-6): KAGVTQTPRYLIKTRGQQVTLSCSPISGHRSVSWYQQTPGQGLQFLFEYFSETQRNKGNFPGRFSGRQFSNSRSEMNVSTLELGDSALYLCASSLDPGPGANVLTFGAGSRLTVL.

This clonotype occurred a few times. The V gene is TRBV18, the J gene TRBJ1-4, with D uncertain. The germline V gene encodes CDR1 KGHSH and CDR2 LQKENI. The V end lost 2 bases, the J end lost 8 bases, and 9 bases lay between the germline ends. The CDR3 spans 13 residues. The CDR3 sequence: CASSPGRVEKLFF. CDR3 nucleotide sequence: TGTGCCAGCTCACCAGGCCGGGTCGAAAAACTGTTTTTT. The full variable domain, its missing parts supplied by reference TRBV18 and TRBJ1-4, is NAGVMQNPRHLVRRRGQEARLRCSPMKGHSHVYWYRQLPEEGLKFMVYLQKENIIDESGMPKERFSAEFPKEGPSILRIQQVVRGDSAAYFCASSPGRVEKLFFGSGTQLSVL.

This clonotype occurred a few times. The gene calls are TRBV5-1 and TRBJ1-2, with D tentatively TRBD1 (6 bases). The CDR3 spans 15 residues. Germline V gives CDR1 SGHRS, CDR2 YFSETQ. V shed 4 bases and J shed 0 bases, with 13 bases lying between them. CDR3 bases: TGCGCCAGCAGCGCGGGGGGCTCAGCTAACTATGGCTACACCTTC. It translates to CASSAGGSANYGYTF.

Judged by abundance, this clonotype is medium-sized. The CDR3 bases are TGTGCCAGCAGCTTAGCGGGACACGGAGAAGCTTTCTTT. Encoded protein: CASSLAGHGEAFF. The gene calls are TRBV7-9 and TRBJ1-1; D possibly corresponds to TRBD1 (6 bases). Germline V gene lookup returns CDR1 SEHNR and CDR2 FQNEAQ (reference sequence). This CDR3 is 13 amino acids long. The germline V and J ends were trimmed by 0 bases and 8 bases, with 10 bases remaining between them.

This clonotype was recorded a few times. The chain combines TRBV6-2 or TRBV6-3 with TRBJ2-5; TRBD1 matches 8 bases. After removal of 5 bases from V and 4 bases from J, the junction contained 9 bases not matched to a gene. The CDR3 has 15 residues. Germline V lookup: CDR1 MNHEY, CDR2 SVGEGT. DNA of the CDR3: TGTGCCAGCAGTCGCCAACCAGGGGGCCGAGAGACCCAGTACTTC. Translated: CASSRQPGGRETQYF.

This clonotype is judged large. V usage is TRBV27 and J usage is TRBJ1-5; TRBD1 matches 8 bases. The CDR3 extends over 17 amino acids. Trimming cost V 5 bases and J 0 bases; bases outside gene matches: 9. Germline V gene sequence: CDR1 MNHEY, CDR2 SMNVEV (reference sequence). CDR3 coding DNA: TGTGCCAGCAGTCCCCGGACAGGGACCGTTAGCAATCAGCCCCAGCATTTT. This translates into CASSPRTGTVSNQPQHF.

Concerning this clonotype itself: This may come from a read error, since a much larger clone is one base off. This sequence joins TRBV24-1 and TRBJ2-5; 7 bases align to TRBD1. This CDR3 comprises 15 residues. CDR1 is KGHDR and CDR2 is SFDVKD in the germline V gene. CDR3 residues: CATSNFRTGSETQYF. The CDR3, as DNA: TGTGCCACCAGTAATTTTCGGACAGGTAGTGAGACCCAGTACTTC.